A selection of T cell receptor beta chains follows, all from one sample in a study of T cell repertoires in cytomegalovirus infection. MiXCR, applied by TCRdb to the reads, yields one record per CDR3 protein. The table records approximately 190,000 distinct CDR3 sequences, roughly 9.8% of them present only once. The sample taken for sequencing was PBMCs. The receptors stem from a human donor in good health (CMV status not recorded). Some clones in this sample may be carry-over from other donors' samples. Each CDR3 is given with its conserved first and last residue.

v_gene: TRBV14; CDR3aa: CASSQDRERANNEQFF
v_gene: TRBV30; CDR3aa: CAWSVRLNTEAFF
v_gene: TRBV28; CDR3aa: CASSSQGEVDEKLFF
v_gene: TRBV6-5; CDR3aa: CASRGPDTQYF
v_gene: TRBV7-8; CDR3aa: CASSLGNLGFDTQYF
v_gene: TRBV20-1; CDR3aa: CSAPGTANTGELFF
v_gene: TRBV6-2/TRBV6-3; CDR3aa: CASSYSLRDRKSEKLFF
v_gene: TRBV5-4; CDR3aa: CASSLFEAVTEAFF
v_gene: TRBV7-9; CDR3aa: CASSSSTGNQPQHF
v_gene: TRBV24-1; CDR3aa: CATSDTQNTEAFF
v_gene: TRBV6-5; CDR3aa: CASSPGGRLYEQYF
v_gene: TRBV18; CDR3aa: CASSLRQGQSDTQYF
v_gene: TRBV19; CDR3aa: CASTRDSSYQPQHF
v_gene: TRBV20-1; CDR3aa: CSASYRDNQPQHF
v_gene: TRBV2; CDR3aa: CASTRVGRAGELFF
v_gene: TRBV19; CDR3aa: CASSIVTGVNQPQHF
v_gene: TRBV27; CDR3aa: CASRRTTMGQVPYEQYF
v_gene: TRBV11-2; CDR3aa: CASSPRTQKNTEAFF
v_gene: TRBV6-1; CDR3aa: CASNHGRQGVTEAFF
v_gene: TRBV7-2; CDR3aa: CASSLAGGPKTQYF
v_gene: TRBV7-2; CDR3aa: CASSLGTSGYTF
v_gene: TRBV14; CDR3aa: CASSPPGGELLSSGNTIYF
v_gene: TRBV7-2; CDR3aa: CASSSAAGGPPWDTQYF
v_gene: TRBV12-3/TRBV12-4; CDR3aa: CASSSLDRSWEKLFF
v_gene: TRBV2; CDR3aa: CASSLVQGMIDTQYF
v_gene: TRBV19; CDR3aa: CASSDTGTSAYNEQFF
v_gene: TRBV12-3/TRBV12-4; CDR3aa: CASSLGRLGSGANVLTF
v_gene: TRBV11-2; CDR3aa: CASSPIRTDTQYF
v_gene: TRBV2; CDR3aa: CASNRGQRLNTEAFF
v_gene: TRBV11-2; CDR3aa: CASSLAPQGTAERGETQYF
v_gene: TRBV2; CDR3aa: CASDRGLQPQHF
v_gene: TRBV4-2; CDR3aa: CASSQECYF
v_gene: TRBV7-8; CDR3aa: CASSQDRTEAFF
v_gene: TRBV7-6; CDR3aa: CASSSRGGQGARDTQYF
v_gene: TRBV12-3/TRBV12-4; CDR3aa: CASSSSQGVNEQFF
v_gene: TRBV6-5; CDR3aa: CASSYGRGRETQYF
v_gene: TRBV11-2; CDR3aa: CASSLDMTGNQPQHF
v_gene: TRBV11-2; CDR3aa: CASSLAIRGSSGNTIYF
v_gene: TRBV5-6; CDR3aa: CASSPTGVNSPLHF
v_gene: TRBV4-3; CDR3aa: CASSQEPDYEQYF
v_gene: TRBV6-5; CDR3aa: CASRTGGPGELFF
v_gene: TRBV2; CDR3aa: CASPSYNEQFF
v_gene: TRBV7-2; CDR3aa: CASSRRTPQETQYF
v_gene: TRBV29-1; CDR3aa: CSVGGTLTEAFF
v_gene: TRBV7-2; CDR3aa: CASSPVGSGTYNEQFF
v_gene: TRBV7-3; CDR3aa: CASSLELAGRYTQYF